The entry below describes one T cell receptor (beta chain). CDR3 length: 17 amino acids. From germline, CDR1 is SGHAT and CDR2 FQNNGV. With V trimmed by 1 base and J by 1 base, 7 bases remained unmatched. Repertoires were generated with immunoSEQ multiplex PCR, while TCRdb's copy carries only in-frame clones and drops some. Among 350,000 to 550,000 clones listed, 80% to 90% were seen once. The record originates from a study of blood T cell repertoires in COVID-19. Study overall: Material from acute and convalescent COVID-19 was sourced from the United States, Italy and Spain.

The sequencing sample was made of PBMCs or T cells enriched from blood (not recorded which). This clonotype was obtained from a man aged 30 to 39 who had recovered from COVID-19. The chain employs TRBV11-2 and TRBJ2-7, with 10 nucleotides matching TRBD1. The CDR3 DNA follows: TGTGCCAGCAGCTTAGGGTTATGGGACAGGGGTTCCTACGAGCAGTACTTC. Translation gives CASSLGLWDRGSYEQYF.